A selection of T cell receptor beta chains follows, all from one sample in a study of OX40 agonist ivuxolimab in advanced cancers. Sequencing was performed with immunoSEQ multiplex PCR; in TCRdb, only in-frame clones are kept and a portion is missing. The sample has about 120,000 clones, 80% to 90% seen once. Sequenced material: CD4+ or CD8+ T cells sorted from blood, taken in a trial of the OX40 agonist ivuxolimab. All receptors come from an adult with an advanced solid tumor such as melanoma, head and neck, liver or kidney cancer. The CDR3 runs from the conserved cysteine through the conserved F or W. D genes are given only for firm matches. Rows may omit the clone size; those that give it use once, few, many or a size class.

J: TRBJ2-7; V: TRBV7-3; D: TRBD1; size: .; DNA: TGTGCCAGCAGCCAGACAGGGGGTACCTACGAGCAGTACTTC; CDR3: CASSQTGGTYEQYF
J: TRBJ2-3; V: TRBV6-5; D: TRBD1; size: .; DNA: TGTGCCAGCAGTCTCTCGACAGGGGGCACAGATACGCAGTATTTT; CDR3: CASSLSTGGTDTQYF
J: TRBJ1-6; V: TRBV9; D: TRBD1; size: .; DNA: TGTGCCAGCAGCGTTGGACAGGGGAATTCACCCCTCCACTTT; CDR3: CASSVGQGNSPLHF
J: TRBJ1-5; V: TRBV7-9; D: TRBD1; size: .; DNA: TGTGCCAGCAGCTTAGAAACAGGGGGTCAGCCCCAGCATTTT; CDR3: CASSLETGGQPQHF
J: TRBJ2-5; V: TRBV6-1; D: TRBD2; size: few; DNA: TGTGCCAGCAGTGTCCGACCCGGGGGGGGAGAGACCCAGTACTTC; CDR3: CASSVRPGGGETQYF
J: TRBJ2-1; V: TRBV6-5; D: TRBD1; size: .; DNA: TGTGCCAGCGCATTCCGGGACAGGGCTGGGGGGGAGCAGTTCTTC; CDR3: CASAFRDRAGGEQFF
J: TRBJ1-2; V: TRBV19; D: TRBD1; size: .; DNA: TGTGCCAGTAATAGTGGGGACAGCCAAAACTATGGCTACACCTTC; CDR3: CASNSGDSQNYGYTF
J: TRBJ2-5; V: TRBV4-3; D: .; size: .; DNA: TGCGCCAGCAGCCAAGATCCGGGGAGAGAGACCCAGTACTTC; CDR3: CASSQDPGRETQYF
J: TRBJ1-4; V: TRBV4-3; D: TRBD1; size: .; DNA: TGCGCCAGCAGCGCGGGACAGGGAAATGAAAAACTGTTTTTT; CDR3: CASSAGQGNEKLFF
J: TRBJ1-4; V: TRBV4-1; D: .; size: .; DNA: TGCGCCAGCAGCCAAGGGGAAACTAATGAAAAACTGTTTTTT; CDR3: CASSQGETNEKLFF
J: TRBJ2-5; V: TRBV10-3; D: TRBD2; size: .; DNA: TGTGCCATCAGTGAAAGCGGGGAAGAGACCCAGTACTTC; CDR3: CAISESGEETQYF
J: TRBJ1-6; V: TRBV30; D: .; size: .; DNA: TGTGCCTTTTCGACGGGTCTGGCGGCCCTCCACTTT; CDR3: CAFSTGLAALHF
J: TRBJ2-4; V: TRBV9; D: .; size: once; DNA: TGTGCCAGCAGCGTTGCAGGGGCTGGAAACATTCAGTACTTC; CDR3: CASSVAGAGNIQYF
J: TRBJ2-1; V: TRBV6-5; D: .; size: .; DNA: TGTGCCAGCAGAAGGACGGTTTCCTACAATGAGCAGTTCTTC; CDR3: CASRRTVSYNEQFF
J: TRBJ2-5; V: TRBV7-2; D: .; size: .; DNA: TGTGCCAGCAGCTTACAGGCGGGCACCCAAGAGACCCAGTACTTC; CDR3: CASSLQAGTQETQYF
J: TRBJ2-7; V: TRBV10-3; D: TRBD1; size: .; DNA: TGTGCCATCAGCGAACCGGGACAGGGGGCGGAATCCTACGAGCAGTACTTC; CDR3: CAISEPGQGAESYEQYF
J: TRBJ1-5; V: TRBV10-3; D: .; size: .; DNA: TGTGCCATCAGAGAACAGTTGGACCAGCCCCAGCATTTT; CDR3: CAIREQLDQPQHF
J: TRBJ1-1; V: TRBV11-2; D: .; size: .; DNA: TGTGCCAGCAGATCTAGGATCTCTGAAGCTTTCTTT; CDR3: CASRSRISEAFF
J: TRBJ2-5; V: TRBV6-5; D: .; size: .; DNA: TGTGCCAGCAGCCACTCGACCGAGACCCAGTACTTC; CDR3: CASSHSTETQYF
J: TRBJ2-6; V: TRBV5-1; D: TRBD1; size: .; DNA: TGCGCCAGCAGCTTCGGGACAGCCGAACGCCCAGGGGCCAACGTCCTGACTTTC; CDR3: CASSFGTAERPGANVLTF
J: TRBJ1-3; V: TRBV18; D: .; size: once; DNA: TGTGCCAGCTCACCACCAGGGAACACCATATATTTT; CDR3: CASSPPGNTIYF
J: TRBJ1-3; V: TRBV7-9; D: .; size: .; DNA: TGTGCCAGCAGCTTAGCGGTCCTGGAGGGAAACACCATATATTTT; CDR3: CASSLAVLEGNTIYF
J: TRBJ2-5; V: TRBV7-8; D: TRBD1; size: .; DNA: TGTGCCAGCAGCTTATTCGGGACAGATCGGTACTTC; CDR3: CASSLFGTDRYF
J: TRBJ2-3; V: TRBV9; D: .; size: .; DNA: TGTGCCAGCAGCGTACTTCAGGGCACAGATACGCAGTATTTT; CDR3: CASSVLQGTDTQYF
J: TRBJ2-1; V: TRBV9; D: .; size: .; DNA: TGTGCCAGCAGCGTAGTCGTGTTGGGGACTGGTACAAATGAGCAGTTCTTC; CDR3: CASSVVVLGTGTNEQFF
J: TRBJ1-2; V: TRBV11-2; D: .; size: .; DNA: TGTGCCAGCAGCCCCGCGGTAGCTAACTATGGCTACACCTTC; CDR3: CASSPAVANYGYTF
J: TRBJ1-2; V: TRBV6-5; D: .; size: .; DNA: TGTGCCAGCAGGGGTTCGGGAGTCGGATATGGCTACACCTTC; CDR3: CASRGSGVGYGYTF
J: TRBJ2-3; V: TRBV7-3; D: TRBD1; size: .; DNA: TGTGCCAGCAGCCCAGGACAGGGGAGAGATACGCAGTATTTT; CDR3: CASSPGQGRDTQYF
J: TRBJ2-3; V: TRBV4-3; D: .; size: .; DNA: TGCGCCAGCAGCCAACACGCAGATACGCAGTATTTT; CDR3: CASSQHADTQYF
J: TRBJ2-7; V: TRBV18; D: .; size: .; DNA: TGTGCCAGCTCACTGGGCTCGGACCTTCGGACCTACGAGCAGTACTTC; CDR3: CASSLGSDLRTYEQYF
J: TRBJ1-1; V: TRBV28; D: .; size: .; DNA: TGTGCCAGCAGTTTTATAGCTCCGAACACTGAAGCTTTCTTT; CDR3: CASSFIAPNTEAFF
J: TRBJ1-5; V: TRBV21-1; D: .; size: .; DNA: TGTGCCAGCAGCAAAGTACAGGGAAGCAATCAGCCCCAGCATTTT; CDR3: CASSKVQGSNQPQHF
J: TRBJ1-2; V: TRBV6-5; D: TRBD1; size: .; DNA: TGTGCCAGCAGTTACTCGGGACAGGGGGTGAGGGGCTACACCTTC; CDR3: CASSYSGQGVRGYTF